This T cell receptor beta chain stems from a study of blood T cells in healthy people across ages. The study, taken as a whole, reports: Possibly confounding the expanded clonotype changes was the fact that donor CMV status was unknown. TCR beta diversity was tightly associated with the proportion of naive T cells.

This CDR3 spans 14 amino acids. CDR1 and CDR2 (germline): MNHEY, SMNVEV (reference sequence). Trimming shortened V by 6 bases and J by 3 bases, and 12 bases separated the two germline ends. Next came a second PCR, run for about 6 to 12 cycles, which used a sample-barcoded 5' primer along with a J-beta primer mix. TCRdb analysed the 5' RACE reads with MiXCR anew, one entry per CDR3 protein. The sample has about 1.5 million distinct CDR3 sequences; about 45% are singletons. To note about this clonotype: Its target is unknown.

This chain connects TRBV27 to TRBJ1-5; D is unresolved. The sequencing sample was made of blood. The sequence was collected from a woman aged 18-30 years in good health. As DNA, the CDR3 is TGTGCCAGCAGCCCTAGACTGCTCAATCAGCCCCAGCATTTT. Its protein is CASSPRLLNQPQHF.